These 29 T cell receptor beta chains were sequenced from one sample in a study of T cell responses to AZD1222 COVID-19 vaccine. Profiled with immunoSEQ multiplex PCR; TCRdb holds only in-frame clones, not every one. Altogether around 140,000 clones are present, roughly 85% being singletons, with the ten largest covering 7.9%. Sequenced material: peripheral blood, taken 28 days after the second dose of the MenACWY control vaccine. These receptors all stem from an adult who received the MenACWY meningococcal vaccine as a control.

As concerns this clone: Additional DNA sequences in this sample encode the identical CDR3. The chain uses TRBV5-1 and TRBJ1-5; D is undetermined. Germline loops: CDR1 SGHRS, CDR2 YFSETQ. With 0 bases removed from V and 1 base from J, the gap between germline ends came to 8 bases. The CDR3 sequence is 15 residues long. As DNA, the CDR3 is TGCGCCAGCAGCTTGGGTGGCAACAGCAATCAGCCCCAGCATTTT. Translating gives CASSLGGNSNQPQHF.

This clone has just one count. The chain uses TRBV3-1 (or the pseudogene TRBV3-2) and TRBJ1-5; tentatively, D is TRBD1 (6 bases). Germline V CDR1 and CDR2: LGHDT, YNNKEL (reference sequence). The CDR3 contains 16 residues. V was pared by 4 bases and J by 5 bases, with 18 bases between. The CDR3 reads CASSRGRGERHQPQHF. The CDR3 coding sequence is TGTGCCAGCAGCCGTGGCAGGGGTGAACGACATCAGCCCCAGCATTTT.

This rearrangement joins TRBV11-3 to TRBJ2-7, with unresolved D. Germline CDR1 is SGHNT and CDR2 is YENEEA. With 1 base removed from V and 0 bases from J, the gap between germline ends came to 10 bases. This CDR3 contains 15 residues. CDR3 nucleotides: TGTGCCAGCAGCTTAGTTCGTCAAAGCTCCTACGAGCAGTACTTC. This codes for CASSLVRQSSYEQYF. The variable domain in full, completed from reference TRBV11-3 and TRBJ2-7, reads EAGVVQSPRYKIIEKKQPVAFWCNPISGHNTLYWYLQNLGQGPELLIRYENEEAVDDSQLPKDRFSAERLKGVDSTLKIQPAELGDSAVYLCASSLVRQSSYEQYFGPGTRLTVT.

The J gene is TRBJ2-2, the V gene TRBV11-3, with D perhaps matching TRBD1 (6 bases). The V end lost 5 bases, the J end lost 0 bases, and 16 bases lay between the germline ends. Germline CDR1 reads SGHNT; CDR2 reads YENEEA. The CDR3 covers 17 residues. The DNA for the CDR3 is TGTGCCAGCAGCCGTACTGTAGGGGGTCCGAACACCGGGGAGCTGTTTTTT. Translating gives CASSRTVGGPNTGELFF.

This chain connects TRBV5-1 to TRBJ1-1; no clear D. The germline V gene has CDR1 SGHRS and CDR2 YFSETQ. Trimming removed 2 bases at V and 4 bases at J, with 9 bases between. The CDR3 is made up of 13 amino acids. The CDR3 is CASSLRESTEAFF. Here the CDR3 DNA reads TGCGCCAGCAGCTTAAGGGAAAGCACTGAAGCTTTCTTT.

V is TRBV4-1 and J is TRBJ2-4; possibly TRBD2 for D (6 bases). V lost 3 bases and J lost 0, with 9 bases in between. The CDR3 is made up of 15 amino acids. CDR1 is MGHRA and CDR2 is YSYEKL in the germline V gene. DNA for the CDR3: TGCGCCAGCAGCCAGGAGGGTCTAGCCAAAAACATTCAGTACTTC. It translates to CASSQEGLAKNIQYF.

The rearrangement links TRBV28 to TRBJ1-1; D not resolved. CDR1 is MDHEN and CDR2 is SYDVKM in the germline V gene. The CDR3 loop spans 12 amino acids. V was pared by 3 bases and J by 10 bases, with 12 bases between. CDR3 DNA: TGTGCCAGCAGTTTGTCCACCCAGGTAGCTTTCTTT. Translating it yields CASSLSTQVAFF.

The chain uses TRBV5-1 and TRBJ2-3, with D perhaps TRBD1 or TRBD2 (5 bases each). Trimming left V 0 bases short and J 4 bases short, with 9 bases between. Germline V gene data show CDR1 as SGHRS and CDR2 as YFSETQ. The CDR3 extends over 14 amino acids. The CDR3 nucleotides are TGCGCCAGCAGCTTGGAGAGGGGCGCAGATACGCAGTATTTT. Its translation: CASSLERGADTQYF.

CDR3 nucleotides: TGTGCCAGCAGCACTCAGGGGGCCGCGAACACTGAAGCTTTCTTT. This codes for CASSTQGAANTEAFF. The genes are TRBV9 and TRBJ1-1; 8 nucleotides agree with TRBD1. V lost 4 bases, J lost 1 base, and 6 bases stayed unmatched. The length of the CDR3 is 15 residues. CDR1 and CDR2 from the germline V gene are SGDLS and YYNGEE.

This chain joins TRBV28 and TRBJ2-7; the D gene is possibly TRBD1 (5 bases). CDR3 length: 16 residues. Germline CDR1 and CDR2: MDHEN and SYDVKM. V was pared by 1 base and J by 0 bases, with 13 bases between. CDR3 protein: CASSLSQGSYSYEQYV. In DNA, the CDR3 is TGTGCCAGCAGTTTATCTCAGGGATCCTACTCCTACGAGCAGTACGTC.

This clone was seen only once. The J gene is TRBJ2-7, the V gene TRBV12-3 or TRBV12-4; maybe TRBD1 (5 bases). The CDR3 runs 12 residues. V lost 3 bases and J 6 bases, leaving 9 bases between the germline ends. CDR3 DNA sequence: TGTGCCAGCAGTTTCACAGGACCCGAGCAGTACTTC. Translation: CASSFTGPEQYF.

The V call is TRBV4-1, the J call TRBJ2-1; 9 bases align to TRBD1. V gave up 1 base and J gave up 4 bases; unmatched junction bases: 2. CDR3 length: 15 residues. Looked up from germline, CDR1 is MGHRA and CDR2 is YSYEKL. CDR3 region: CASSQAGTGYNEQFF. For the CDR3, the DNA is TGCGCCAGCAGCCAAGCAGGGACAGGGTACAATGAGCAGTTCTTC.

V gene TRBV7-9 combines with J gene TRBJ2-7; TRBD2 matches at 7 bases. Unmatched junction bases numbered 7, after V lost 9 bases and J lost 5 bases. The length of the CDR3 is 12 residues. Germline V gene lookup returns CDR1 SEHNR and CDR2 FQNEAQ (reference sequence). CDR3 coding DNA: TGTGCCAGTTCCGCGGGAGCTAACGAGCAGTACTTC. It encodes CASSAGANEQYF. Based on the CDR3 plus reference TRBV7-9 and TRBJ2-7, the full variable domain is DTGVSQNPRHKITKRGQNVTFRCDPISEHNRLYWYRQTLGQGPEFLTYFQNEAQLEKSRLLSDRFSAERPKGSFSTLEIQRTEQGDSAMYLCASSAGANEQYFGPGTRLTVT.

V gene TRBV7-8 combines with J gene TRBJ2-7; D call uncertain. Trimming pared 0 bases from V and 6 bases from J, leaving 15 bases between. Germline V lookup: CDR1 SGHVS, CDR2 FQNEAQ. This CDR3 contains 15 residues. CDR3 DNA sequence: TGTGCCAGCAGCTTAGCCCCCAACCCGGGCCTCGAGCAGTACTTC. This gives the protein CASSLAPNPGLEQYF.

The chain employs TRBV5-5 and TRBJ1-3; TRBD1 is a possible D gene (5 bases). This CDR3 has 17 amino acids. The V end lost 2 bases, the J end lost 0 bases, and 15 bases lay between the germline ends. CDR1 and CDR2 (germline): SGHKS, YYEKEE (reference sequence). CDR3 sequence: CASSLEQGPFSGNTIYF. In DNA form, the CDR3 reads TGTGCCAGCAGCTTAGAGCAGGGCCCGTTCTCTGGAAACACCATATATTTT.

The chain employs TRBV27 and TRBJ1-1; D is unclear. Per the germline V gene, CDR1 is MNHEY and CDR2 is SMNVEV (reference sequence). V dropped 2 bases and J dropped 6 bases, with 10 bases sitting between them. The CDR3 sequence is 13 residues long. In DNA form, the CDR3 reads TGTGCCAGCAGTTTACAAGAACTGGCTGAAGCTTTCTTT. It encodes CASSLQELAEAFF.

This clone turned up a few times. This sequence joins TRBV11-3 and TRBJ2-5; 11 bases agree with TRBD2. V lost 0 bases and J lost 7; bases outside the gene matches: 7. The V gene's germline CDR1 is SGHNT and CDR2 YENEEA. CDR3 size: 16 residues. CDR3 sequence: CASSLDPSGGTGTQYF. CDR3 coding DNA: TGTGCCAGCAGCTTAGACCCTAGCGGGGGGACGGGGACCCAGTACTTC.

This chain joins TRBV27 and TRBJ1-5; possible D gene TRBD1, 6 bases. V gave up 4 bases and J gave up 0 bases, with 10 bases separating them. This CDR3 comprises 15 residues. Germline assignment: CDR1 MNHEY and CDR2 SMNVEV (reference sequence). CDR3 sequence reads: CASSSGTLSNQPQHF. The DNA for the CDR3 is TGTGCCAGCAGTTCCGGGACACTTAGCAATCAGCCCCAGCATTTT.

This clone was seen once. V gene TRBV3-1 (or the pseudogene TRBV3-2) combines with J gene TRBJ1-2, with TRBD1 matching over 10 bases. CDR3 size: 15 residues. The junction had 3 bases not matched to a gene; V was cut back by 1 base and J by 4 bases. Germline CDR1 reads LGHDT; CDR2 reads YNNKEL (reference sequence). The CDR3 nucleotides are TGTGCCAGCAGCCAAGGACAGGGGGCTCGCTATGGCTACACCTTC. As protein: CASSQGQGARYGYTF.

The CDR3: CASSLKTANTEAFF. In DNA form, the CDR3 reads TGTGCCAGCTCACTCAAGACAGCGAACACTGAAGCTTTCTTT. The chain couples TRBV18 to TRBJ1-1; tentatively, D is TRBD1 (5 bases). With 4 bases removed from V and 1 base from J, the gap between germline ends came to 10 bases. This CDR3 is built from 14 residues. Germline assignment: CDR1 KGHSH and CDR2 LQKENI.

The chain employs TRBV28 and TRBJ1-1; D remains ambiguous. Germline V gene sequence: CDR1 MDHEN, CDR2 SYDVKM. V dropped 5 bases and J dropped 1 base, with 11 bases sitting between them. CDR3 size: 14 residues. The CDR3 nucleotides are TGTGCCAGCAGTCGGGGATCATGGAACACTGAAGCTTTCTTT. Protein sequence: CASSRGSWNTEAFF.

The CDR3 DNA follows: TGTGCCAGCAGTGTAACAGGGGATGGAGGCTACACCTTC. Encoded protein: CASSVTGDGGYTF. The chain combines TRBV6-2 or TRBV6-3 with TRBJ1-2, with 7 bases that match TRBD1. The junction had 8 bases not matched to a gene; V was cut back by 5 bases and J by 8 bases. The germline V gene encodes CDR1 MNHEY and CDR2 SVGEGT. CDR3 length: 13 amino acids.

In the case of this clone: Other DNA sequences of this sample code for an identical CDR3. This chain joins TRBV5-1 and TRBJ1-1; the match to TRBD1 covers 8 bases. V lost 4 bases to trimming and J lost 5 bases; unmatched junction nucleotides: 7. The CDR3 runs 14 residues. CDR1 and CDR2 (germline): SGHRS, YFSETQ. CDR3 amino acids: CASSPGTGGTEAFF. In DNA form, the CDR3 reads TGCGCCAGCAGCCCGGGGACAGGCGGGACTGAAGCTTTCTTT.

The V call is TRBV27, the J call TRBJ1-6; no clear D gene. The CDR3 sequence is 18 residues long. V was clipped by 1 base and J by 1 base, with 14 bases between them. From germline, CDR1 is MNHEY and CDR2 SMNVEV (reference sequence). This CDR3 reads CASSLYGWESSYNSPLHF. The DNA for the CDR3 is TGTGCCAGCAGTTTATACGGGTGGGAATCTTCCTATAATTCACCCCTCCACTTT.

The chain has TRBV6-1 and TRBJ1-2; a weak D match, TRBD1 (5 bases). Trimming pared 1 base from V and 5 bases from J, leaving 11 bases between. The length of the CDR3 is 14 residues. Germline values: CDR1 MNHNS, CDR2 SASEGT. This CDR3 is CASSEGQTTYGYTF. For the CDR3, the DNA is TGTGCCAGCAGTGAAGGACAGACAACTTATGGCTACACCTTC.

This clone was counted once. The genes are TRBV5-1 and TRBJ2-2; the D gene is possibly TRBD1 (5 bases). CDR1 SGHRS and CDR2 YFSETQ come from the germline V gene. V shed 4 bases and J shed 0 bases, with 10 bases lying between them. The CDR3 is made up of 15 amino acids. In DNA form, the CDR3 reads TGCGCCAGCAGCCTGCGGACAACGAACACCGGGGAGCTGTTTTTT. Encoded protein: CASSLRTTNTGELFF.

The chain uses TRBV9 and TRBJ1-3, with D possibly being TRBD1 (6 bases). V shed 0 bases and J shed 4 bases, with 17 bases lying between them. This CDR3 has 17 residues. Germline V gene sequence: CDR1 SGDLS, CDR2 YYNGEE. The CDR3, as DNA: TGTGCCAGCAGCGTAGTACTTGACCCCAGGGGAGGAAACACCATATATTTT. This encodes CASSVVLDPRGGNTIYF.

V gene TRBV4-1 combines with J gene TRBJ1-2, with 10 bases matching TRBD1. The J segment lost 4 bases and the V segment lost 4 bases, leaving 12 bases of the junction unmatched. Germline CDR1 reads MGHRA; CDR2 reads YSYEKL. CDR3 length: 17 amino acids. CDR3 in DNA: TGCGCCAGCAGCCTCTCGGGGACAGGGGTAGCCGCCTATGGCTACACCTTC. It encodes CASSLSGTGVAAYGYTF.

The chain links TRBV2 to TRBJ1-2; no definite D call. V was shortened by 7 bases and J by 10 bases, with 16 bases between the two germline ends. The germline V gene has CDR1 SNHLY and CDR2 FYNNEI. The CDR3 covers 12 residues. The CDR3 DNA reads TGTGCCAGCATCGAAATAGGGTTCCTCTACACCTTC. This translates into CASIEIGFLYTF.